This entry is about one T cell receptor beta chain. The data are from a study of CD8 T cells in Susac syndrome. Trimming removed 3 bases from V and 5 bases from J; junction bases left unmatched: 3. The CDR3 runs to 15 residues. Germline-derived CDR1 and CDR2 are MNHEY and SMNVEV (reference sequence). Sequencing of TCR beta was carried out in blood CD8+ and CD4+ T cells. cDNA came from about 0.51 to 1 ug RNA primed by random hexamers. Coverage of TCR beta CDR3 amplification by immunoSEQ multiplex PCR extended to 54 Vbeta and 13 Jbeta. MiXCR, applied by TCRdb to the immunoSEQ multiplex PCR reads, yields one record per CDR3 protein. The sample lists 200,000 to 250,000 distinct CDR3 sequences; approximately 94% were seen once.

Specimen: CD4+ T cells from PBMCs. The receptor was isolated from a human donor with Susac syndrome. The rearrangement links TRBV27 to TRBJ2-2; 10 bases align to TRBD1. CDR3 in DNA: TGTGCCAGCAGTTTTGACAGGGGGCTAACCGGGGAGCTGTTTTTT. Translation: CASSFDRGLTGELFF.